This record looks at one T cell receptor beta chain sequence and its context. Assay: immunoSEQ multiplex PCR; the TCRdb copy retains only in-frame clones and omits some. This sample carries approximately 1.5 million clones, 98% of them seen once, and the ten largest clones take 0.3% to 0.45%. This entry comes from a study of shared clonotypes between healthy human individuals. CDR3 length: 15 residues. Between the trimmed V and J ends, which lost 0 bases and 3 bases, there was a span of 13 bases. Germline-derived CDR1 and CDR2 are SGDLS and YYNGEE. The chain has TRBV9 and TRBJ2-7; no definite D call. The clonotype was recovered from a man under 40 in good health. Sequencing was performed on naive CD4+ T cells sorted from blood. The subset: CD45RA+ positively selected. CDR3 nucleotides: TGTGCCAGCAGCGTAGGTCAGGATAGGATCTACGAGCAGTACTTC. It encodes CASSVGQDRIYEQYF. Drawing the rest from reference TRBV9 and TRBJ2-7, the complete variable domain is DSGVTQTPKHLITATGQRVTLRCSPRSGDLSVYWYQQSLDQGLQFLIQYYNGEERAKGNILERFSAQQFPDLHSELNLSSLELGDSALYFCASSVGQDRIYEQYFGPGTRLTVT.